This T cell receptor beta chain was obtained from a study of identical twins. Study results and limitations: Abundant beta clonotypes from cord blood bore fewer insertions; memory repertoires lacked this pattern. Out-of-frame beta sequences exhibited a weaker degree of excess twin sharing.

Donors were all healthy Caucasians. This clonotype was observed a handful of times. The antigen remains unidentified. The ends were cut back, 5 bases at V and 2 bases at J, with 19 bases in the middle. CDR1 is MDHEN, CDR2 SYDVKM, per germline. The CDR3 runs 16 residues. MiXCR was run by TCRdb on the 5' RACE reads, yielding one entry per CDR3 protein. The sample gives some 630,000 distinct CDR3 sequences, just over 7% of which show up once; 1.6% is in the top ten. These same records also appear under a second study, on yellow fever vaccine responses in identical twins. That work adds: Twins showed a vaccine T cell response that reportedly seemed partly convergent, partly personalized.

The chain links TRBV28 to TRBJ2-7, with D perhaps given as TRBD1 or TRBD2 (5 bases each). The sequence came from a woman aged 18-29 years in good health. Source material: PBMCs. For the CDR3, the DNA is TGTGCCAGCAGTGATCAGCGGCAGGGTATACCCTACGAGCAGTACTTC. Translation gives CASSDQRQGIPYEQYF.